A selection of T cell receptor beta chains follows, all from one sample in a study of T-cell reconstitution after alpha-beta-depleted transplantation in children. TCRdb re-called the PCR reads through MiXCR, storing one row per CDR3 protein. Of almost 400,000 distinct CDR3 sequences in the sample, roughly 20% were seen once. Sample: PBMCs from the stem cell graft donor, taken from the stem cell graft. The receptors come from a human donor who donated a stem cell graft to a child with acute myeloid leukemia. The CDR3 runs from the conserved cysteine through the conserved F or W. The order of the fields is CDR3 length, V gene, CDR3 protein.

>15|TRBV5-1
CASSLREGLRNEQFF
>16|TRBV20-1
CSASWGAGVTYNEQFF
>15|TRBV28
CASSLGTGNGNTIYF
>15|TRBV29-1
CSVRDGTGAGQPQHF
>12|TRBV7-2
CASKLQANVLTF
>13|TRBV7-2
CASSPGQGGQAFF
>15|TRBV12-3/TRBV12-4
CASSPTERFTGELFF
>16|TRBV7-6
CASSWPGLSNTGELFF
>15|TRBV6-1
CASSMGQQNTDTQYF
>15|TRBV5-1
CASSLVGSSYNEQFF
>12|TRBV20-1
CSAANRDQPQHF
>13|TRBV28
CASRIRGTYEQYF
>11|TRBV6-5
CASRSIYEQYF
>15|TRBV5-6
CASSPSGSPYNEQFF
>11|TRBV12-3/TRBV12-4
CAVSTGNLQYF
>12|TRBV15
CATSIHTDTQYF
>14|TRBV12-3/TRBV12-4
CASSFRDSNQPQHF
>15|TRBV20-1
CSARPSSASTDTQYF
>16|TRBV12-3/TRBV12-4
CASSPPIGSPGNTIYF
>14|TRBV6-1
CASRHGRGTDTQYF
>17|TRBV12-3/TRBV12-4
CASSFFAGQGVSYEQYF
>18|TRBV5-6
CASSLAGRTSGPYNEQFF
>15|TRBV15
CATSLSGLNTGELFF
>14|TRBV30
CAWSAGADGQPQHF
>16|TRBV24-1
CATSDPGTSVYNEQFF
>13|TRBV29-1
CSVETTGEREQYF
>11|TRBV12-3/TRBV12-4
CASGGLNEQYF
>13|TRBV20-1
CSATGSGDTEAFF
>20|TRBV15
CATSTRDSKTRVSGANVLTF
>15|TRBV15
CATSSLLAGEDEQFF
>14|TRBV12-3/TRBV12-4
CASSIVSLSYEQYF
>12|TRBV29-1
CSVYSGQGAAFF
>12|TRBV28
CASIDMNTEAFF
>16|TRBV7-6
CASSLFEGWSDNEQFF
>18|TRBV24-1
CATSGNWAGSFSTDTQYF
>13|TRBV4-2
CASSQHGRREQFF
>15|TRBV4-1
CASSPSVGSQETQYF
>14|TRBV7-2
CASSLPGRNNEQFF
>14|TRBV28
CASSGDPGSYEQYF
>14|TRBV11-2
CASKRTGTNYGYTF
>16|TRBV2
CASSGTSASSYNEQFF
>13|TRBV20-1
CSATGLVDNEQFF
>15|TRBV20-1
CSARRQPFGSYEQYF
>20|TRBV6-2/TRBV6-3
CASSYSIKPGLAGISYEQYF
>13|TRBV27
CASSSLAGAMEYF
>15|TRBV12-3/TRBV12-4
CASSSSARNLNEQFF